The source of this T cell receptor beta chain is a study of cytomegalovirus exposure and HLA in healthy donors. Findings and caveats of the study: Overall, around 160 TCR beta chains were annotated as cytomegalovirus-associated.

In the case of this clone: Its antigen remains unidentified. The same CDR3 can be traced to other DNA sequences in this sample.

CDR1 LGHNA and CDR2 YSLEER come from the germline V gene. Deletions cut 0 bases from V and 0 bases from J, with 6 bases between. There are 15 residues in the CDR3. Profiling relied on immunoSEQ multiplex PCR, and the TCRdb table lists in-frame clones only, not all of them. Of around 240,000 clones in the sample, around 90% were seen once. This chain connects TRBV4-3 to TRBJ1-5; a possible D gene is TRBD1 (6 bases). The specimen sequenced was PBMCs. The receptor's source is a woman younger than 30 in good health and CMV-seronegative. This chain's CDR3 is CASSQEGGSNQPQHF. In nucleotides, the CDR3 is TGCGCCAGCAGCCAAGAAGGGGGTAGCAATCAGCCCCAGCATTTT.